The 12 T cell receptor beta chains listed next were all sequenced from one sample in a study of blood T cell repertoires in COVID-19. The protocol was immunoSEQ multiplex PCR, while the TCRdb copy is restricted to in-frame clones and leaves out a portion. The sample includes 110,000 to 150,000 clones, 80% to 85% of them seen just once. Sequencing was carried out using peripheral blood. The source is a human donor in a cohort sampled during active COVID-19.

The V and J genes are TRBV6-5 and TRBJ1-3; TRBD1 matches at 8 bases. V trimming: 3 bases; J trimming: 2 bases; junction bases outside the gene matches: 6. The CDR3 totals 16 residues. Germline V gives CDR1 MNHEY, CDR2 SVGAGI. The CDR3: CASSYFQGAAGNTIYF. CDR3 DNA: TGTGCCAGCAGTTATTTTCAGGGGGCGGCTGGAAACACCATATATTTT.

With regard to this clone: Germline and junction disagree at one end, which may indicate a read error. This chain links TRBV7-7 with TRBJ2-7; D unclear. Germline V CDR1 and CDR2: SSHAT, FNYEAQ (reference sequence). The CDR3 totals 16 residues. As DNA, the CDR3 is TGTGCTAGCAGCTTAAATCCCTCTTCTGGCCTCTACGAGCAGTACTTC. It is translated as CASSLNPSSGLYEQYF.

CDR3: CASSQGTSGGHQETQYF. The CDR3 nucleotides are TGTGCCAGCAGCCAGGGGACTAGCGGGGGTCACCAAGAGACCCAGTACTTC. The V and J genes are TRBV4-2 and TRBJ2-5, with 14 bases that match TRBD2. V gave up 3 bases and J gave up 0 bases; unmatched junction bases: 3. CDR1 LGHNA and CDR2 YNFKEQ come from the germline V gene. CDR3 length: 17 residues.

This rearrangement joins TRBV6-1 to TRBJ1-2, with TRBD1 identical over 7 bases. Germline V CDR1 and CDR2: MNHNS, SASEGT. CDR3 length equals 14 residues. Trimming removed 0 bases from V and 6 bases from J; junction bases left unmatched: 4. CDR3 DNA sequence: TGTGCCAGCAGTGAAGCGACAGGGTTCGATGGCTACACCTTC. Translating it yields CASSEATGFDGYTF.

The rearrangement joins TRBV2 to TRBJ1-1; 10 nucleotides line up with TRBD1. Germline CDR1 and CDR2: SNHLY and FYNNEI. The V and J ends lost 8 bases and 11 bases, in that order; junction bases with no gene match: 11. This CDR3 contains 13 residues. This CDR3 is CASAGTGAPRAFF. DNA of the CDR3: TGTGCCAGCGCCGGGACAGGGGCACCTAGGGCTTTCTTT. Full variable domain (missing parts from reference TRBV2 and TRBJ1-1): EPEVTQTPSHQVTQMGQEVILRCVPISNHLYFYWYRQILGQKVEFLVSFYNNEISEKSEIFDDQFSVERPDGSNFTLKIRSTKLEDSAMYFCASAGTGAPRAFFGQGTRLTVV.

J is TRBJ1-1 and V is TRBV7-9; TRBD1 aligns across 7 bases. The V gene's germline CDR1 is SEHNR and CDR2 FQNEAQ (reference sequence). V lost 3 bases, J lost 3 bases, and 4 bases stayed unmatched. This CDR3 is 14 amino acids long. The CDR3 coding sequence is TGTGCCAGCAGCTTTCAGGGGGGCCACACTGAAGCTTTCTTT. This encodes CASSFQGGHTEAFF. The full variable domain, its missing parts supplied by reference TRBV7-9 and TRBJ1-1, is DTGVSQNPRHKITKRGQNVTFRCDPISEHNRLYWYRQTLGQGPEFLTYFQNEAQLEKSRLLSDRFSAERPKGSFSTLEIQRTEQGDSAMYLCASSFQGGHTEAFFGQGTRLTVV.

The CDR3 DNA sequence: TGTGCCAGCAGCCCGGGGACTAAGGGCTATGGCTACACCTTC. Translation gives CASSPGTKGYGYTF. The chain carries TRBV7-6 and TRBJ1-2, with D perhaps matching TRBD1 (5 bases). The CDR3 covers 14 residues. Germline V gives CDR1 SGHVS, CDR2 FNYEAQ. V lost 5 bases, J lost 4 bases, and 14 bases lay in between.

The chain links TRBV28 to TRBJ2-1, with TRBD2 as a possible D gene (5 bases). The CDR3 sequence is 19 residues long. In germline, CDR1 is MDHEN, CDR2 SYDVKM. Trimming left V 1 base short and J 4 bases short, with 23 bases between. DNA for the CDR3: TGTGCCAGCAGTTTATTCCCCGGAGGCGCGAGTCGGTTATACAATGAGCAGTTCTTC. As protein: CASSLFPGGASRLYNEQFF.

J is TRBJ2-7 and V is TRBV29-1, with D maybe TRBD1 (6 bases). Trimming pared 7 bases from V and 0 bases from J, leaving 22 bases between. Looked up from germline, CDR1 is SQVTM and CDR2 is ANQGSEA. The CDR3 spans 16 residues. The CDR3: CSALLTGLFGSYEQYF. DNA for the CDR3: TGCAGCGCTTTACTAACAGGGCTTTTCGGCTCCTACGAGCAGTACTTC.

This clone was seen ten or more times. The CDR3 loop is CASGRRDEKLFF. The CDR3 coding sequence is TGTGCTAGTGGGAGGAGGGATGAAAAACTGTTTTTT. J is TRBJ1-4 and V is TRBV12-5; the D is unclear. Germline V gene data show CDR1 as LGHNT and CDR2 as FRNRAP. The CDR3 has 12 amino acids. V shed 6 bases and J shed 6 bases, with 8 bases lying between them. The full variable domain, its missing parts supplied by reference TRBV12-5 and TRBJ1-4, is DARVTQTPRHKVTEMGQEVTMRCQPILGHNTVFWYRQTMMQGLELLAYFRNRAPLDDSGMPKDRFSAEMPDATLATLKIQPSEPRDSAVYFCASGRRDEKLFFGSGTQLSVL.

The rearrangement uses TRBV9 and TRBJ2-7; 9 positions match TRBD1. CDR3 size: 13 residues. J was trimmed by 6 bases and V by 7 bases; bases with no gene match: 8. Germline CDR1 reads SGDLS; CDR2 reads YYNGEE. CDR3 in DNA: TGTGCCAGCCCTCTGCACAGGGGGCGCGAGCAGTACTTC. It is translated as CASPLHRGREQYF. The entire variable domain, with the rest obtained from reference TRBV9 and TRBJ2-7, is as follows: DSGVTQTPKHLITATGQRVTLRCSPRSGDLSVYWYQQSLDQGLQFLIQYYNGEERAKGNILERFSAQQFPDLHSELNLSSLELGDSALYFCASPLHRGREQYFGPGTRLTVT.

V gene TRBV6-5 combines with J gene TRBJ2-7, with D perhaps TRBD2 (6 bases). Per germline, CDR1 MNHEY and CDR2 SVGAGI. V was cut by 1 base and J by 3 bases, with 13 bases left in between. The CDR3 spans 15 residues. CDR3 loop: CASSYFPSGGYEQYF. DNA of the CDR3: TGTGCCAGCAGTTACTTCCCGTCCGGGGGCTACGAGCAGTACTTC.